The TCR beta chain described here comes from a study of cytotoxic CD8 clonotypes in ibrutinib-treated CLL. Germline CDR1 and CDR2: SGHVS and FNYEAQ. CDR3 length: 14 amino acids. V lost 5 bases and J 9 bases, leaving 16 bases between the germline ends. The protocol was immunoSEQ multiplex PCR, while the TCRdb copy is restricted to in-frame clones and leaves out a portion. The profile shows roughly 300,000 clones, approximately 76% of them singletons. The starting material was PBMCs, obtained at disease progression, from a patient treated with ibrutinib. The V call is TRBV7-6, the J call TRBJ2-2, with TRBD1 as a possible D gene (5 bases). The receptor's source is a human donor with chronic lymphocytic leukemia. In DNA form, the CDR3 reads TGTGCCAGCAGCCCCACAGGCGCCCCACGGGAGCTGTTTTTT. Translating gives CASSPTGAPRELFF.